Shown below are 12 T cell receptor beta chains from a single sample sequenced in a study of blood T cells in healthy people across ages. Using a J-beta primer mix together with a sample-barcoded 5' primer, a second PCR was run for roughly 6 to 11 cycles. MiXCR was run by TCRdb on the 5' RACE reads, yielding one entry per CDR3 protein. The sample lists 450,000 to 600,000 distinct CDR3 sequences, about a quarter occurring once. The data also belong to a second study, concerning T cells of mothers and their children.

Sequenced sample: blood. These receptors were collected from a boy aged 2 to 10 in good health.

This clonotype has more than one count but fewer than ten. The chain links TRBV7-8 to TRBJ2-5; D remains ambiguous. Trimming stripped 2 bases from V and 11 bases from J, with 12 bases between. The CDR3 is made up of 12 amino acids. Germline V gene sequence: CDR1 SGHVS, CDR2 FQNEAQ. CDR3 sequence reads: CASSLSALEQYF. DNA for the CDR3: TGTGCCAGCAGCTTATCTGCTCTTGAGCAGTACTTC.

Points on this clonotype: One junction end does not reproduce the germline sequence, and a read error may be involved. The chain carries TRBV7-8 and TRBJ1-1, with unresolved D. This CDR3 has 17 residues. CDR1 and CDR2 from the germline V gene are SGHVS and FQNEAQ. CDR3 sequence: CASSPTTAPFGGTEAFF. As DNA, the CDR3 is TGCGCCAGCAGCCCCACTACCGCGCCTTTCGGAGGCACTGAAGCTTTCTTT.

As for this clonotype: Here the CDR3 omits its conserved ending phenylalanine or tryptophan, so a read error is the likely source. The chain employs TRBV7-3 and TRBJ2-3; D possibly matches TRBD1 or TRBD2 (5 bases each). This CDR3 comprises 15 residues. V lost 5 bases and J 0 bases, leaving 12 bases between the germline ends. CDR1 SGHTA and CDR2 FQGTGA come from the germline V gene. The CDR3 sequence: CASSMGVVSTDTQYL. In nucleotides, the CDR3 is TGTGCCAGCAGCATGGGGGTCGTCAGCACAGATACGCAGTATCTT.

The table lists this clonotype with a few counts. This chain connects TRBV7-9 to TRBJ2-4; 7 bases map to TRBD2. The CDR3 runs 17 residues. Germline V gives CDR1 SEHNR, CDR2 FQNEAQ (reference sequence). With 1 base clipped from V and 5 bases from J, the junction kept 11 bases outside the gene matches. In nucleotides, the CDR3 is TGTGCCAGCAGCTTAGGATCGAGCGGCGCGGGGGAAAACATTCAGTACTTC. The encoded protein is CASSLGSSGAGENIQYF.

The rearrangement joins TRBV27 to TRBJ1-1; TRBD1 aligns across 9 bases. The trim removed 5 bases at V and 6 bases at J, leaving 10 bases unmatched. There are 15 residues in the CDR3. CDR1 is MNHEY and CDR2 is SMNVEV in the germline V gene (reference sequence). The CDR3: CASSRGNRGRAEAFF. For the CDR3, the DNA is TGTGCCAGCAGTAGGGGGAACAGGGGGCGCGCTGAAGCTTTCTTT.

This chain uses TRBV27 with TRBJ2-5; weak D call: TRBD2 (5 bases). The CDR3 spans 13 residues. In germline, CDR1 is MNHEY, CDR2 SMNVEV (reference sequence). V lost 5 bases and J lost 13, with 20 bases in between. CDR3 bases: TGTGCCAGCAGTCTCCCTGGGAGTTACGAGCGGTACTTC. It specifies CASSLPGSYERYF.

The chain is built from TRBV20-1 and TRBJ1-5, with D possibly TRBD1 on 6 matching bases. Germline CDR1 DFQATT, CDR2 SNEGSKA (reference sequence). This CDR3 has 16 amino acids. Trimming took off 0 bases at V and 0 bases at J, with 12 bases between the two ends. CDR3 loop: CSARDQGFDSNQPQHF. The CDR3 nucleotides are TGCAGTGCTAGAGATCAGGGGTTCGATAGCAATCAGCCCCAGCATTTT.

A few counts support this clonotype. The rearrangement links TRBV10-3 to TRBJ2-3; D not certain. Germline assignment: CDR1 ENHRY and CDR2 SYGVKD. The germline V and J ends were trimmed by 8 bases and 2 bases, with 11 bases remaining between them. This CDR3 comprises 13 residues. This chain's CDR3 is CAISGFHTDTQYF. The CDR3 bases are TGTGCCATCTCCGGTTTCCACACAGATACGCAGTATTTT.

This clonotype was detected a few times. J is TRBJ2-5 and V is TRBV7-6, with 8 bases that match TRBD2. Germline lookup yields CDR1 SGHVS and CDR2 FNYEAQ. Losses at the gene ends were 6 bases for V and 6 bases for J; bases not matched to a gene: 6. There are 13 residues in the CDR3. The CDR3: CASSEAGEKTQYF. In nucleotides, the CDR3 is TGTGCCAGCAGTGAAGCGGGAGAAAAGACCCAGTACTTC.

The chain employs TRBV6-6 and TRBJ2-1; 7 bases are a match to TRBD2. The V and J ends lost 1 base and 2 bases, in that order; junction bases with no gene match: 5. Per germline, CDR1 MNHNY and CDR2 SVGAGI (reference sequence). The CDR3 loop spans 16 amino acids. CDR3 coding DNA: TGTGCCAGCAGTTACTTCAGAGCGGGAACCTACAATGAGCAGTTCTTC. Its protein product is CASSYFRAGTYNEQFF.

The chain employs TRBV29-1 and TRBJ2-3, with 8 bases fitting TRBD2. The length of the CDR3 is 15 residues. The V and J ends lost 4 bases and 1 base, in that order; junction bases with no gene match: 7. Germline V lookup: CDR1 SQVTM, CDR2 ANQGSEA. CDR3 nucleotides: TGCAGCGTTGTCCGGGGGGGCGTCGGCACAGATACGCAGTATTTT. This codes for CSVVRGGVGTDTQYF.

The chain combines TRBV7-2 with TRBJ1-2; D gene ambiguous. CDR3 size: 15 residues. CDR1 and CDR2 from the germline V gene are SGHTA and FQGNSA. V was clipped by 1 base and J by 7 bases, with 16 bases between them. The CDR3 region is CASSLERRIISGYTF. The CDR3 DNA reads TGTGCCAGCAGCTTAGAACGGAGAATAATTTCTGGCTACACCTTC.